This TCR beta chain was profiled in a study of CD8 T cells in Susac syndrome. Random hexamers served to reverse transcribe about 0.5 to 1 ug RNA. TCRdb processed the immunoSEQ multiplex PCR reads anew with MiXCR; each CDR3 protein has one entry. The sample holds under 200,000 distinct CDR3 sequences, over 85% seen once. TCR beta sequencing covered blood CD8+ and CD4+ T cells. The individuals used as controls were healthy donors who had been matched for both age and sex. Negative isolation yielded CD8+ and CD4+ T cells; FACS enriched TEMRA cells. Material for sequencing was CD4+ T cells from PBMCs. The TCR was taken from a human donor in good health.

The CDR3 region has the DNA TGCAGCGTAGGACAGAAGGACTATGGCTACACCTTC. Residues: CSVGQKDYGYTF. The chain joins TRBV29-1 to TRBJ1-2; D is perhaps TRBD1 (6 bases). Germline-derived CDR1 and CDR2 are SQVTM and ANQGSEA. This CDR3 comprises 12 residues. V lost 6 bases and J 3 bases, leaving 11 bases between the germline ends.